The 18 T cell receptor beta chains below all came from one sample that was sequenced in a study of blood T cell repertoires in COVID-19. Method: immunoSEQ multiplex PCR; TCRdb's copy keeps in-frame clones and lacks some. The sample holds around 98,000 clones, approximately 72% seen once. Sequenced material: peripheral blood. These receptors all stem from a man between 65 and 85 years old with acute or convalescent COVID-19.

This chain links TRBV27 with TRBJ2-7, with TRBD1 matching over 8 bases. CDR1 is MNHEY and CDR2 is SMNVEV in the germline V gene (reference sequence). The CDR3 runs to 16 residues. V lost 0 bases to trimming and J lost 3 bases; unmatched junction nucleotides: 7. The CDR3 protein is CASSLSTGVFFYEQYF. The CDR3, as DNA: TGTGCCAGCAGTTTATCGACAGGGGTCTTTTTCTACGAGCAGTACTTC.

CDR3 sequence: CASTREAGNTIYF. The CDR3 DNA is TGTGCCAGCACCCGAGAAGCTGGAAACACCATATATTTT. The rearrangement joins TRBV2 to TRBJ1-3; D gene unclear. The CDR3 extends over 13 amino acids. Looked up from germline, CDR1 is SNHLY and CDR2 is FYNNEI. Trimming pared 7 bases from V and 2 bases from J, leaving 9 bases between.

The chain couples TRBV5-1 to TRBJ1-3; TRBD1 might be the D (6 bases). Germline V lookup: CDR1 SGHRS, CDR2 YFSETQ. Trimming pared 2 bases from V and 4 bases from J, leaving 7 bases between. CDR3 length: 13 amino acids. The CDR3 sequence is CASSLGGGNTIYF. The CDR3 DNA follows: TGCGCCAGCAGCTTAGGGGGAGGAAACACCATATATTTT.

Only a few counts were recorded for this clone. The gene calls are TRBV5-1 and TRBJ1-4; 7 bases fit TRBD1. The length of the CDR3 is 13 residues. V gave up 5 bases and J gave up 7 bases; unmatched junction bases: 5. From germline, CDR1 is SGHRS and CDR2 YFSETQ. CDR3 coding DNA: TGCGCCAGCAGTGTTAGGGGGCGTGAAAAACTGTTTTTT. Translating it yields CASSVRGREKLFF.

Only one count was recorded for this clone. V is TRBV11-1 and J is TRBJ2-1, with 8 nucleotides matching TRBD2. After removal of 10 bases from V and 9 bases from J, the junction contained 11 bases not matched to a gene. Per germline, CDR1 SGHAT and CDR2 FQDESV (reference sequence). The CDR3 spans 13 residues. In nucleotides, the CDR3 is TGTGCCACCCGGACTAGCCGTGCCCCTGAGCAGTTCTTC. Translated, it gives CATRTSRAPEQFF.

This clone has only one observation. This chain connects TRBV25-1 to TRBJ1-1; TRBD1 might be the D (5 bases). This CDR3 comprises 15 residues. The germline gives CDR1 MGHDK, CDR2 SYGVNS. V gave up 1 base and J gave up 4 bases, with 13 bases separating them. The CDR3 coding sequence is TGTGCCAGCAGTGAATCGGGGGGGAGGGTCACTGAAGCTTTCTTT. Protein product: CASSESGGRVTEAFF.

This clone was observed a single time. The chain links TRBV3-1 (or the pseudogene TRBV3-2) to TRBJ1-3; D unclear. CDR1 and CDR2 (germline): LGHDT, YNNKEL (reference sequence). V was cut by 1 base and J by 4 bases, with 2 bases left in between. The CDR3 consists of 12 residues. CDR3 sequence (DNA): TGTGCCAGCAGCCAAGTAGGAAACACCATATATTTT. It encodes CASSQVGNTIYF.

The rearrangement joins TRBV5-4 to TRBJ2-3; D not resolved. Germline assignment: CDR1 SGHNT and CDR2 YYREEE (reference sequence). V was pared by 9 bases and J by 2 bases, with 13 bases between. The CDR3 runs 13 residues. For the CDR3, the DNA is TGTGCCACCTCTACACGGGTCACAGATACGCAGTATTTT. It specifies CATSTRVTDTQYF.

The chain employs TRBV10-1 and TRBJ2-4; 7 bases align to TRBD2. V lost 10 bases to trimming and J lost 7 bases; unmatched junction nucleotides: 13. The CDR3 runs 14 residues. CDR1 is WNHNN, CDR2 SYGVQD, per germline (reference sequence). The CDR3 DNA reads as TGCGCCACCCTACCGGGGGAGGGCCCGAACATTCAGTACTTC. Residues: CATLPGEGPNIQYF.

This clone was seen a few times. This chain uses TRBV6-5 with TRBJ2-3; D is perhaps TRBD1 (5 bases). CDR3 length: 14 amino acids. V dropped 6 bases and J dropped 4 bases, with 14 bases sitting between them. Per the germline V gene, CDR1 is MNHEY and CDR2 is SVGAGI. CDR3 nucleotide sequence: TGTGCCAGCAGCAATCAGGGTGGACCAGATACGCAGTATTTT. As protein: CASSNQGGPDTQYF.

V and J are TRBV5-1 and TRBJ2-7; the D is unclear. This CDR3 has 13 residues. With 9 bases removed from V and 7 bases from J, the gap between germline ends came to 20 bases. Per germline, CDR1 SGHRS and CDR2 YFSETQ. Written as DNA, the CDR3 is TGCGCCACCCGCCTAGGCCCGGCGGAGGAGCAGTACTTC. Its protein product is CATRLGPAEEQYF.

This clone was recorded only once. This sequence joins TRBV27 and TRBJ2-7, with D maybe TRBD1 (6 bases). Germline CDR1 reads MNHEY; CDR2 reads SMNVEV (reference sequence). The V and J ends lost 2 bases and 6 bases respectively, with 20 bases between them. CDR3 length: 16 amino acids. CDR3 DNA: TGTGCCAGCAGTTTACAAAACTTGGGCAGGGGAACCGAGCAGTACTTC. It codes for CASSLQNLGRGTEQYF.

This chain connects TRBV3-1 (or the pseudogene TRBV3-2) to TRBJ2-3, with TRBD2 identical over 11 bases. The CDR3 is made up of 13 amino acids. Per the germline V gene, CDR1 is LGHDT and CDR2 is YNNKEL (reference sequence). Trimming at V came to 3 bases and at J to 14 bases, leaving 7 bases not matched to a gene. The CDR3 coding sequence is TGTGCCAGCAGCCACCCCCCGGGACTAGCGGCGTATTTT. It codes for CASSHPPGLAAYF.

Turning to this clone: The junction does not match germline at one end; this may be a read error. V and J are TRBV6-5 and TRBJ1-5, with D perhaps matching TRBD1 (5 bases). Germline V gives CDR1 MNHEY, CDR2 SVGAGI. The CDR3 spans 13 residues. The CDR3 here is CASSYWEGEPQHF. In nucleotides, the CDR3 is TGTGCCAGCAGCTACTGGGAAGGGGAGCCCCAGCATTTT.

The V gene is TRBV28, the J gene TRBJ2-5; a weak D match, TRBD2 (5 bases). V was trimmed by 6 bases and J by 5 bases, leaving 10 bases between them. This CDR3 is built from 12 residues. Germline V gene lookup returns CDR1 MDHEN and CDR2 SYDVKM. CDR3 amino acids: CASSPSGETQYF. CDR3 nucleotides: TGTGCCAGCAGCCCCAGCGGTGAGACCCAGTACTTC.

The chain recombines TRBV29-1 with TRBJ2-4, with 7 bases that match TRBD2. V shed 7 bases and J 0 bases; nucleotides not matched to a gene: 15. Germline-derived CDR1 and CDR2 are SQVTM and ANQGSEA. The CDR3 runs to 17 residues. CDR3 bases: TGCAGCGCGGGTGGGGGGGACGGATTACTAGCCAAAAACATTCAGTACTTC. This translates into CSAGGGDGLLAKNIQYF.

This chain links TRBV9 with TRBJ2-1, with 7 bases aligning to TRBD2. The CDR3 totals 16 residues. V was clipped by 0 bases and J by 3 bases; unmatched bases: 6. The germline V gene has CDR1 SGDLS and CDR2 YYNGEE. The CDR3 nucleotides read TGTGCCAGCAGCGTAGCAGCGGGGATAGGCTACAATGAGCAGTTCTTC. This translates into CASSVAAGIGYNEQFF.

The rearrangement links TRBV5-4 to TRBJ2-3; D might be TRBD2 (5 bases). Germline-derived CDR1 and CDR2 are SGHNT and YYREEE (reference sequence). The ends were cut back, 5 bases at V and 6 bases at J, with 13 bases in the middle. This CDR3 contains 13 residues. DNA for the CDR3: TGTGCCAGCAGTTGGGAGAGTCATGATACGCAGTATTTT. Protein product: CASSWESHDTQYF.